A single sample gave rise to the 24 T cell receptor beta chains below, sequenced in a study of patients and donors after allogeneic stem cell transplantation. From the RT-PCR reads, TCRdb called clonotypes with MiXCR, one entry per CDR3 protein. This sample has over 200,000 distinct CDR3 sequences, with around 40% found just once. Sample: blood, either unsorted or a sorted T cell fraction (not recorded which). The receptors derive from a human donor who was either an allogeneic HSCT recipient or a stem cell or donor lymphocyte infusion donor (not recorded which). It is not recorded whose cells these are; they may come from a transplant donor.

This clonotype has just a few counts. The V gene is TRBV9, the J gene TRBJ1-2, with 8 bases aligning to TRBD1. V was pared by 4 bases and J by 5 bases, with 7 bases of the junction left unmatched. The CDR3 spans 14 residues. CDR1 is SGDLS, CDR2 YYNGEE, per germline. The DNA of the CDR3 is TGTGCCAGCAGCATCGGACAGGGACAATATGGCTACACCTTC. Translating it yields CASSIGQGQYGYTF.

This clonotype showed up just a few times. The V gene is TRBV27, the J gene TRBJ1-1; tentative D call: TRBD1 (5 bases). Trimming took 8 bases from V and 4 from J, leaving 8 bases between them. This CDR3 region has 11 residues. From germline, CDR1 is MNHEY and CDR2 SMNVEV (reference sequence). The CDR3 nucleotides read TGTGCCAGCCAACAGGTCACTGAAGCTTTCTTT. Encoded protein: CASQQVTEAFF.

This clonotype was seen only a few times. The chain joins TRBV15 to TRBJ1-6, with D unresolved. The length of the CDR3 is 14 residues. Germline V lookup: CDR1 LNHNV, CDR2 YYDKDF (reference sequence). Trimming took 3 bases from V and 10 from J, leaving 13 bases between them. CDR3 in amino acids: CATSSGPAASPLHF. For the CDR3, the DNA is TGTGCCACCAGCAGTGGACCGGCGGCATCACCCCTCCACTTT.

This clonotype was seen more than once but under ten times. The chain links TRBV12-3 or TRBV12-4 to TRBJ1-4, with D perhaps TRBD1 (6 bases). The CDR3 sequence is 15 residues long. The V end was cut by 5 bases, the J end by 7 bases, with 17 bases between. The CDR3 nucleotides are TGTGCCAGCAGTCTCCGGGGGGCAGGCAGTGAAAAACTGTTTTTT. Residues: CASSLRGAGSEKLFF.

The V call is TRBV9, the J call TRBJ1-5, with D possibly being TRBD1 (5 bases). The CDR3 runs 15 residues. Trimming removed 3 bases from V and 0 bases from J, with 10 bases in between. Germline V gene sequence: CDR1 SGDLS, CDR2 YYNGEE. This chain's CDR3 is CASSAGPYSNQPQHF. As DNA, the CDR3 is TGTGCCAGCAGCGCGGGGCCTTATAGCAATCAGCCCCAGCATTTT.

The rearrangement uses TRBV5-1 and TRBJ1-2; D might be TRBD1 (5 bases). Trimming removed 4 bases from V and 7 bases from J, with 20 bases in between. The CDR3 is 15 residues long. Germline values: CDR1 SGHRS, CDR2 YFSETQ. The CDR3, as DNA: TGCGCCAGCAGCCTCGGGACTTCTCGGGCGGGTGGCTACACCTTC. Protein: CASSLGTSRAGGYTF.

V gene TRBV15 combines with J gene TRBJ2-5, with a tentative D call TRBD2 (5 bases). The CDR3 runs 14 residues. Trimming pared 1 base from V and 5 bases from J, leaving 11 bases between. Per the germline V gene, CDR1 is LNHNV and CDR2 is YYDKDF (reference sequence). The CDR3 region has the DNA TGTGCCACCAGCAGAGGAGGGTCGTGGGAGACCCAGTACTTC. Translation gives CATSRGGSWETQYF. The complete variable domain, with remaining parts taken from reference TRBV15 and TRBJ2-5, reads DAMVIQNPRYQVTQFGKPVTLSCSQTLNHNVMYWYQQKSSQAPKLLFHYYDKDFNNEADTPDNFQSRRPNTSFCFLDIRSPGLGDTAMYLCATSRGGSWETQYFGPGTRLLVL.

V is TRBV4-1 and J is TRBJ1-1; perhaps TRBD1 as D (6 bases). Germline V gene data show CDR1 as MGHRA and CDR2 as YSYEKL. V lost 5 bases and J 5 bases, leaving 18 bases between the germline ends. This CDR3 contains 15 residues. In DNA, the CDR3 is TGCGCCAGCAGCGCCCGACAGGACTGGAGGACTGAAGCTTTCTTT. The encoded protein is CASSARQDWRTEAFF.

V and J are TRBV28 and TRBJ1-2; 9 bases agree with TRBD1. Per the germline V gene, CDR1 is MDHEN and CDR2 is SYDVKM. The CDR3 has 14 residues. Trimming removed 8 bases from V and 7 bases from J; junction bases left unmatched: 11. This CDR3 is CASGTGRLLSGYTF. CDR3 DNA sequence: TGTGCCAGCGGGACAGGGCGACTACTATCTGGCTACACCTTC.

The V gene is TRBV7-9, the J gene TRBJ2-1; tentatively, D is TRBD1 or TRBD2 (6 bases each). Trimming removed 5 bases from V and 14 bases from J, with 16 bases in between. Germline CDR1 is SEHNR and CDR2 is FQNEAQ (reference sequence). This CDR3 is built from 12 residues. The CDR3 nucleotides read TGTGCCAGCAGCCCGAAGGGGGACTCGGAGTTCTTC. Translation gives CASSPKGDSEFF.

This clonotype has just a few counts. The gene calls are TRBV2 and TRBJ2-5; no definite D call. Germline CDR1 and CDR2: SNHLY and FYNNEI. Trimming took off 0 bases at V and 2 bases at J, with 10 bases between the two ends. CDR3 length equals 15 residues. CDR3 in amino acids: CASSEAGRRQETQYF. In DNA, the CDR3 is TGTGCCAGCAGTGAAGCTGGGCGAAGGCAAGAGACCCAGTACTTC.

This clonotype was seen a few times. The V gene is TRBV10-3, the J gene TRBJ1-6; TRBD1 matches 12 bases. The junction had 5 bases not matched to a gene; V was cut back by 6 bases and J by 8 bases. The germline CDR1 and CDR2 sequences are ENHRY and SYGVKD. The length of the CDR3 is 15 residues. The CDR3 DNA sequence: TGTGCCATCAGCCCCGGGACAGGGGGCTATTCACCCCTCCACTTT. This translates into CAISPGTGGYSPLHF.

This clonotype was seen only a few times. The J gene is TRBJ1-5, the V gene TRBV7-9, with D perhaps TRBD1 (6 bases). The ends were cut back, 4 bases at V and 1 base at J, with 14 bases in the middle. The V gene's germline CDR1 is SEHNR and CDR2 FQNEAQ (reference sequence). This CDR3 has 16 amino acids. DNA of the CDR3: TGTGCCAGCAGCTCACCGACAGGCCAAAGCAATCAGCCCCAGCATTTT. Protein: CASSSPTGQSNQPQHF.

This clonotype occurred a few times. The chain has TRBV25-1 and TRBJ1-2; possibly TRBD1 for D (5 bases). The germline V gene has CDR1 MGHDK and CDR2 SYGVNS. V lost 2 bases to trimming and J lost 7 bases, with 17 bases between them. CDR3 length equals 15 residues. CDR3 sequence (DNA): TGTGCCAGCAGTGAACCCGGCAGGGAATCCCTTGGCTACACCTTC. Protein product: CASSEPGRESLGYTF.

V usage is TRBV7-9 and J usage is TRBJ1-2; no definite D call. CDR1 is SEHNR, CDR2 FQNEAQ, per germline (reference sequence). V lost 2 bases to trimming and J lost 5 bases, with 9 bases between them. This CDR3 is built from 13 residues. The CDR3 DNA sequence: TGTGCCAGCAGCTTACCCCAGACATATGGCTACACCTTC. This gives the protein CASSLPQTYGYTF.

In DNA, the CDR3 is TGCAGTGCTAGTGCAGGGCCCCTAAACACTGAAGCTTTCTTT. It encodes CSASAGPLNTEAFF. The V gene is TRBV20-1, the J gene TRBJ1-1, with D perhaps matching TRBD1 (5 bases). Trimming shortened V by 3 bases and J by 2 bases, and 13 bases separated the two germline ends. This CDR3 comprises 14 residues. Per germline, CDR1 DFQATT and CDR2 SNEGSKA (reference sequence).

The CDR3 spells CASSPPLSNQPQHF. CDR3 coding DNA: TGTGCCAGCAGCCCCCCACTTAGCAATCAGCCCCAGCATTTT. This chain uses TRBV7-9 with TRBJ1-5, with D unresolved. The CDR3 covers 14 residues. The V end was cut by 5 bases, the J end by 0 bases, with 8 bases between. Germline V gene lookup returns CDR1 SEHNR and CDR2 FQNEAQ (reference sequence).

This clonotype was counted between two and nine times. The J gene is TRBJ2-1, the V gene TRBV7-3; 9 bases line up with TRBD1. The germline V gene encodes CDR1 SGHTA and CDR2 FQGTGA. V lost 3 bases, J lost 1 base, and 4 bases stayed unmatched. The CDR3 sequence is 16 residues long. In DNA form, the CDR3 reads TGTGCCAGCAGCTTTGACAGGGGGGCTTCCTACAATGAGCAGTTCTTC. The encoded protein is CASSFDRGASYNEQFF.

The J gene is TRBJ2-3, the V gene TRBV21-1. TRBV21-1 is classified as a pseudogene. This CDR3 spans 13 amino acids. The CDR3 here is CASSTGPTDTQYF. The CDR3 coding sequence is TGTGCCAGCAGCACGGGTCCCACAGATACGCAGTATTTT.

In DNA form, the CDR3 reads TGCAGTGCTAGTCCGGGGGGGCCCCGAACTGAAGCTTTCTTT. Its protein product is CSASPGGPRTEAFF. This chain uses TRBV20-1 with TRBJ1-1; tentative D call: TRBD1 (6 bases). This CDR3 is built from 14 residues. V dropped 3 bases and J dropped 5 bases, with 16 bases sitting between them. Germline V gene lookup returns CDR1 DFQATT and CDR2 SNEGSKA (reference sequence).

The chain has TRBV20-1 and TRBJ1-1, with a weak D call TRBD1 (6 bases). V lost 0 bases and J 8 bases, leaving 19 bases between the germline ends. This CDR3 spans 15 amino acids. Germline V gene sequence: CDR1 DFQATT, CDR2 SNEGSKA (reference sequence). Here the CDR3 reads CSARDIGGSAFEAFF. DNA of the CDR3: TGCAGTGCTAGAGATATAGGGGGGTCGGCCTTCGAAGCTTTCTTT.

The chain couples TRBV28 to TRBJ2-1, with TRBD2 matching over 7 bases. The CDR3 length is 17 residues. In germline, CDR1 is MDHEN, CDR2 SYDVKM. The J segment lost 5 bases and the V segment lost 5 bases, leaving 15 bases of the junction unmatched. CDR3 sequence (DNA): TGTGCCAGCAGTCTATACAGCATCCGGACTAGGGACAATGAGCAGTTCTTC. This gives the protein CASSLYSIRTRDNEQFF.

The chain couples TRBV6-5 to TRBJ1-5, with 7 bases matching TRBD1. Trimming cost V 5 bases and J 0 bases; bases outside gene matches: 4. Germline lookup yields CDR1 MNHEY and CDR2 SVGAGI. This CDR3 comprises 15 residues. The chain's CDR3 is CASSRQGNSNQPQHF. In DNA, the CDR3 is TGTGCCAGCAGTAGACAGGGAAATAGCAATCAGCCCCAGCATTTT.

The chain joins TRBV7-9 to TRBJ1-1; D is ambiguous. The CDR3 totals 14 residues. V dropped 5 bases and J dropped 0 bases, with 10 bases sitting between them. Germline CDR1 is SEHNR and CDR2 is FQNEAQ (reference sequence). CDR3 in amino acids: CASSVNDLNTEAFF. In DNA form, the CDR3 reads TGTGCCAGCAGCGTGAATGACCTGAACACTGAAGCTTTCTTT.